This T cell receptor (beta chain) was documented in a study of blood T cell repertoires in COVID-19. For the study at large: Some COVID-19 samples were acute and others convalescent; all came from the United States, Italy and Spain. The cDNA or gDNA used as material had been derived from T cells, B-cell-depleted T cells, or PBMCs.

This clone was seen just once. The study recruited people aged about 18 to 90 years across about 25 US areas. The V gene's germline CDR1 is SGHAT and CDR2 FQNNGV. V shed 5 bases, J shed 6 bases, and the junction held 3 bases outside the gene matches. This CDR3 spans 13 amino acids. Assay: immunoSEQ multiplex PCR; the TCRdb copy retains only in-frame clones and omits some. The sample includes 130,000 to 150,000 clones, about four fifths of them seen just once. The rearrangement joins TRBV11-2 to TRBJ2-1, with TRBD2 matching over 8 bases. The origin of this receptor is a woman in her forties or fifties who had been exposed to COVID-19. Sequencing input: PBMCs or T cells enriched from blood (not recorded which). The CDR3 DNA sequence: TGTGCCAGCAGCCCCGGGACTAGCAATGAGCAGTTCTTC. Translation: CASSPGTSNEQFF. Using reference TRBV11-2 and TRBJ2-1 for the parts outside the CDR3, the full variable domain is EAGVAQSPRYKIIEKRQSVAFWCNPISGHATLYWYQQILGQGPKLLIQFQNNGVVDDSQLPKDRFSAERLKGVDSTLKIQPAKLEDSAVYLCASSPGTSNEQFFGPGTRLTVL.